This T cell receptor beta chain was captured in a study of blood T cell repertoires in COVID-19 (dated by TCRdb to 2018 to 2021). Concerning the study at large: Samples from collaborators originated in the United States, Italy and Spain and spanned both the acute and convalescent phases of COVID-19. The material from the prospective study consisted of cDNA or gDNA derived from T cells, B-cell-depleted T cells, or PBMCs. Subjects who had been exposed to COVID-19, were actively infected with it, or had recovered from it provided the deeply sampled blood TCRbeta repertoires that made up the dataset. The repertoires were released in a freely available public database intended as a resource for research on the immune response to SARS-CoV-2. Samples were obtained from the ongoing ImmuneRACE study (first 160 participants) and from 1,254 subjects provided by 6 global collaborators. A de-identified subject ID, COVID-19 status, age in years and sex were almost always included in the sample metadata. Where available, HLA class I and class II types were obtained from metadata supplied by the sample provider rather than from assay-based typing.

Enrolling through a virtual design, the prospective study's participants ranged in age from about 18 to 89 years and lived across 20 to 30 United States geographic areas. In the prospective study, cohorts were assigned on the basis of participant-reported clinical history obtained from a screening survey and a study questionnaire. Mobile phlebotomists in the prospective study collected whole blood, serum and a nasopharyngeal or oropharyngeal swab from every participant. Participants in the prospective study had the option to provide additional blood draws and questionnaires over a 2-month period. Prospective study blood samples were shipped either frozen or at room temperature before DNA extraction. TCRbeta CDR3 regions were amplified from genomic DNA by means of the immunoSEQ Assay, a bias-controlled multiplex PCR. The published analysis was carried out like this. The number of nucleated cells in each sample was estimated from the amplification of reference gene primers within the assay. To quantify the absolute abundance of each unique TCRbeta CDR3 rearrangement, sequence reads were collapsed and filtered. For each sample, productive Simpson clonality was calculated as the square root of Simpson's diversity index across productive rearrangements. As stored in TCRdb, this immuneACCESS dataset retains in-frame rearrangements with V and J assigned. A fraction of the clones does not appear; measured against another copy, unresolved V genes explain less than half of the discrepancy, and the remainder lacks a known reason. That table gives V, J and clone size, and the DNA gave D and trimming. The sample profile shows some 130,000 clones; about four fifths of them were found once. The ten most abundant clones make up 5.5% of the sample.

The CDR3 spans 14 residues, from the cysteine through the phenylalanine. The sequence is cut down to CDR3 DNA, 42 bases in frame from base 1. CDR1 and CDR2, per the germline V gene, are SNHLY and FYNNEI. V is clipped by 5 bases and J by 1 base, and the sequence between their germline boundaries is 8 bases long. Turning to this clone: The clone's antigen remains unknown. Nothing much larger sits one base from this clone, and base qualities are not available. Other DNA sequences in the sample encode the same CDR3.

General study outcomes and caveats: The amount of clinical and demographic metadata varied by source and participant and was provided uncurated.

The sequenced sample was PBMCs or T cells enriched from blood (not recorded which). The rearrangement joined TRBV2 to TRBJ2-2, and perhaps TRBD1 as D gene, on 5 matching bases. The clonotype was recovered from a man aged 40-49 years with acute COVID-19. The CDR3 in this case is CASSPDRNTGELFF. The nucleotide sequence is TGTGCCAGCAGTCCTGACAGGAACACCGGGGAGCTGTTTTTT. The variable domain in full, with residues beyond the CDR3 obtained from the reference TRBV2 and TRBJ2-2 genes, is EPEVTQTPSHQVTQMGQEVILRCVPISNHLYFYWYRQILGQKVEFLVSFYNNEISEKSEIFDDQFSVERPDGSNFTLKIRSTKLEDSAMYFCASSPDRNTGELFFGEGSRLTVL.